This T cell receptor beta chain came from a study of shared clonotypes between healthy human individuals. Donors comprised healthy HIV-negative adults lacking recent acute infections or vaccinations. The table came from immunoSEQ multiplex PCR; TCRdb's copy has only in-frame clones and leaves some out. The data contain about 1.5 million clones, 98% of them seen just once; the ten biggest clones take up roughly 0.45%. V lost 1 base to trimming and J lost 3 bases, with 13 bases between them. The CDR3 is 15 amino acids. CDR1 and CDR2 (germline): SGHAT, FQNNGV. This receptor was obtained from a man younger than 40 in good health. Material for sequencing was naive CD4+ T cells sorted from blood. Subset described: CD45RA+ positively selected. The chain is built from TRBV11-2 and TRBJ2-7, with D perhaps matching TRBD1 (5 bases). CDR3 DNA sequence: TGTGCCAGCAGCTTAGGGCCGACAGTTATCTACGAGCAGTACTTC. Encoded protein: CASSLGPTVIYEQYF.